Sequencing of this T cell receptor beta chain was carried out in a study of blood T cell repertoires in COVID-19. Across the study: Samples of COVID-19 (acute and convalescent) were obtained from the United States, Italy and Spain. The analysed material was cDNA or gDNA that came from T cells, B-cell-depleted T cells, or PBMCs.

The length of the CDR3 is 14 residues. Germline lookup yields CDR1 SGHNT and CDR2 YYREEE (reference sequence). The germline V and J ends were trimmed by 0 bases and 4 bases, with 10 bases remaining between them. Methods used by the authors: Estimation of nucleated cell counts relied on the amplification of reference gene primers. The table came from immunoSEQ multiplex PCR; TCRdb's copy has only in-frame clones and leaves some out. Clone size and V and J calls were adopted from that table, with D and trimming inferred from the DNA. Seen here are approximately 170,000 clones, roughly 80% observed once, and the top ten hold about 2.7%.

This rearrangement joins TRBV5-4 to TRBJ2-5; tentatively, D is TRBD2 (6 bases). Sequenced sample: peripheral blood. This clonotype was obtained from a human donor with acute or convalescent COVID-19. The donor label of this sample is uncertain. This CDR3 is CASSLGGTGETQYF. The CDR3 bases are TGTGCCAGCAGCTTGGGAGGGACTGGAGAGACCCAGTACTTC.